This T cell receptor beta chain was captured by sequencing in a study of T cells after posttransplantation cyclophosphamide. Study findings and constraints: After PTCy, TRB diversity resembled that of CNI/methotrexate controls. Blood and skin or GI T cell repertoires showed limited TRB overlap.

Generated by immunoSEQ multiplex PCR, the TCRdb table keeps only in-frame clones and is missing some. The table includes fewer than 2,000 clones, around four fifths detected once. With respect to this clone: The antigen is unknown.

V lost 0 bases and J lost 6; bases outside the gene matches: 8. The CDR3 has 16 residues. Germline V gives CDR1 MRHNA, CDR2 SNTAGT. Sample: CD8+ T cells sorted from bone marrow. The rearrangement joins TRBV6-4 to TRBJ1-1; 9 positions agree with TRBD1. The clonotype originates from a woman in her fifties or sixties in good health and a related stem cell transplant donor. DNA of the CDR3: TGTGCCAGCAGTGACTCGGAGGGACAGGGTGGAGCTGAAGCTTTCTTT. It is translated as CASSDSEGQGGAEAFF.